This TCR beta chain stems from a study of cytomegalovirus exposure and HLA in healthy donors (dated 2017 in TCRdb). For context, the study as a whole: According to an earlier analysis of 587 of the donors, about 180 million T cells yielded 117 million unique TCR beta sequences and approximately 300 Gb of sequence data. Around 320 gigabases of sequencing data and some 85 million unique TCR sequences were included in an early release covering around 600 HLA-typed donors. Class I and class II HLA loci were covered by the typing at four-digit resolution. The later analysis used no new phenotypic data to find candidate immune exposures, relying instead on TCR beta sequences and their occurrence across donors. In a later analysis, previously published TCR beta repertoires from several hundred donors were re-analyzed and high-resolution HLA genotyping was added so that TCR occurrence patterns could be studied. An earlier analysis of around 640 of the donors used high-throughput TCR beta sequencing to judge whether each TCR beta V gene segment behaved as functional or pseudogenic. High-throughput TCR immunosequencing, statistical association of individual TCRs with disease status, and machine learning were combined to predict cytomegalovirus infection status. A later genetic analysis used genome-wide SNP genotypes for about 60% of the 666 donors, treating that subset as a discovery cohort. Of the roughly 400 genotyped donors, around 81% fell in the genetic ancestry cluster associated with self-reported Caucasian donors. The study was designed to test whether signatures of past pathogen exposure could be identified by cataloging public T cell receptors. The number of typed donors differed by locus: roughly 629-640 for A, B, C, DRB1 and DQB1; some 500 for DQA1; around 610 for DPA1; and roughly 450 for DPB1. Among roughly 400 genotyped donors of the cohort, an average of around 240,000 unique TCR beta nucleotide sequences was sequenced per donor, of which about 18% were non-productive. Every repertoire in the discovery cohort had been generated on one and the same sequencing platform. Four or five DR-DQ haplotypes were handled as single units for association and clustering because linkage in the cohort was strong. Alongside the repertoire data, information on donor age, sex, ethnicity and CMV serostatus was compiled. The study profiled the T cell repertoires of under 700 subjects by immunosequencing and related them to cytomegalovirus serostatus. Along with the approximately 650-subject first cohort, a separate validation cohort of more than 90 different subjects was used. The full study reports these points: Several of the top co-occurrence clusters appeared to be linked to parvovirus B19, influenza, CMV and Epstein-Barr virus, according to a later analysis. Because HLA typing was missing for some donors at each locus, association tests included only the typed subset. In a later genetic analysis, a missense DCLRE1C variant was associated with V-gene and J-gene trimming of TCR beta chains, and the association was replicated in an independent cohort. In this cohort, only TCR beta chains were sequenced, and detectable features were limited by the absence of alpha or paired-chain data. Presence/absence analyses assumed roughly uniform sequencing depth across donors, an assumption that may not hold. A later genetic analysis reported fewer N-insertions in productive TCRs among donors in an Asian-associated ancestry cluster than the roughly 700-donor mean. A further reported finding was that TCR beta sequences accurately predicted the HLA-A and HLA-B alleles for most subjects in the first cohort. In a later analysis, TCR association rates were found to vary across HLA loci, with the most associated TCRs seen for DRB1 alleles and the fewest for HLA-C alleles. When HLA alleles, especially DR and DQ, strongly co-occurred, attributing TCR associations to individual alleles was difficult. The earlier analysis of 450 to 700 of the donors excluded roughly 17 rarely observed V segments, including chromosome 9 orphons, because counts were too low. A later analysis found that most CMV-associated TCR beta chains appeared HLA-restricted, with HLA associations seemingly driven largely by CMV exposure. The authors suggested that the approach could potentially be extended to other disease states and immunological phenotypes. In vitro tests confirmed that a few of the cytomegalovirus-associated TCR beta chains recognize cytomegalovirus antigens. While some public TCRs were present in many individuals, most TCR sequences turned up only very rarely across donors. The classifier was reported to diagnose cytomegalovirus status with high specificity and sensitivity in both the original and validation cohorts. In an earlier analysis of more than 450 of the donors, most TCR beta V segments were observed in productive rearrangements about 87% or about 30% of the time, broadly matching IMGT annotations. A later analysis found that HLA-associated TCR beta chains were more clonally expanded and had lower generation probabilities than equally common non-associated chains. Some IMGT-functional V segments, including TRBV6-2 and TRBV6-3, could not be distinguished by the 87-base-pair reads and were therefore excluded. The sequencing pipeline was judged likely to have produced a cluster of highly shared sequence variants as a technical artifact. The study gave a list of under 200 TCR beta chains associated with cytomegalovirus. Specific HLA alleles were associated with 15,000 to 20,000 TCR beta sequences at a false discovery rate of 0.05 in a later analysis. For the cohort, immune exposure information was limited to CMV serostatus. Correlated functional status among segregating V segments might reflect linkage disequilibrium, but an unknown experimental factor could not be ruled out.

Library method: the immunoSEQ multiplex PCR assay. The multiplex PCR relied on a mix of 60 forward primers for TCR Vbeta segments and 13 reverse primers for TCR Jbeta segments. Amplification of the CDR3 region of rearranged TCR beta genes was performed with a multiplex PCR assay on genomic DNA. The Illumina HiSeq System was used to sequence the amplified TCR beta libraries as 87-base-pair reads. Under the source paper's analysis protocol: Across the 666 repertoires, a later analysis counted 60 million to 90 million unique TCR beta chains, 9 million to 14 million of which were shared by at least two donors. To remove PCR and sequencing errors, raw reads were error-corrected and collapsed into unique sequences using a nearest-neighbor algorithm that merged closely related sequences. V, D and J gene segments were assigned by aligning CDR3 sequences to IMGT reference sequences. For a sequence to be retained, a match of at least six nucleotides was required to both a V gene segment and a J gene segment. Rearrangements were called productive when the CDR3 lacked stop codons and stayed in frame with V and J; all others were non-productive. CDR3 was defined according to IMGT convention as the region running from the second conserved V-encoded cysteine to the conserved J-encoded phenylalanine. The earlier analysis of 587 of the donors excluded any sequence lacking an unambiguous match to a single V gene segment. In an earlier analysis of some 590 of the donors, a V segment was called functional when productive rearrangements were above 56.7%, and segregating when the standard deviation between donors exceeded 5%. To diagnose cytomegalovirus status from the catalog of TCR beta chain sequences, a statistical classification framework was built. V and J gene assignment, in a later analysis, came from comparing TCR nucleotide sequences with IMGT/GENE-DB human TR gene sequences. A later analysis assigned CDR3 sequences and most-parsimonious VDJ recombination scenarios with the TCRdist pipeline. In a later analysis, every TCR beta chain was defined by the combination of its CDR3 amino acid sequence and its V-gene family, and reads without a unique V-gene family were dropped. To address suspected cross-contamination and a sequencing artifact, a later analysis removed 592 highly shared, low-generation-probability nucleotide sequences. A later analysis calculated a clonal expansion index for each public chain from normalized within-repertoire ranks of inferred template counts. In a later analysis, generation probabilities were computed using a VDJ recombination model fitted to out-of-frame rearrangements, and the results were checked against IGoR. A later analysis scored TCR-TCR, TCR-HLA and TCR-CMV co-occurrence with hypergeometric tests, applying a repertoire-size bias correction to TCR pairs. To estimate false discovery rates, a later analysis permuted the HLA or CMV assignments 20 times. In a later analysis, co-occurring TCRs were grouped using DBSCAN, with TCRdist sequence similarity added in when clustering inside HLA-allele-positive subsets. Repertoires with fewer than 30,000 or more than 120,000 public chains were left out of co-occurrence clustering, as were about 5 repertoires with anomalous nucleotide sharing. TCRdb stores this immuneACCESS table with in-frame sequences only. Part of the clones is absent; in the studies checked, under half of the shortfall reflects unresolved V genes, and no reason is known for the rest. V and J calls and clone size follow that table, whereas D and trimming were derived from the DNA. The sample table holds more than 150,000 clones, of which around 78% were seen once. The top ten clones comprise about 1.5% of the sample.

The table lists this clone with a count of one. It lacks a known antigen. No much larger clone is present one base from it, and per-base qualities are unavailable. Relative to germline, V is 7 bases shorter and J is 10 bases shorter, with 17 bases between their ends. The CDR3 measures 13 amino acids from cysteine to phenylalanine. The kept DNA is CDR3 alone, 39 bases in frame from the first base. CDR1 and CDR2, looked up from the germline V gene (reference sequence), are LNHDA and SQIVND. The cohort comprised fewer than 700 healthy bone marrow donors. All cohort members were sampled while nominally healthy, although unrecorded immune exposures were likely present. The donor tested CMV seronegative and was one of the 352 seronegative cohort members. A peripheral blood sample was collected from each donor, and TCR beta sequencing was performed on peripheral blood mononuclear cells. Genomic DNA was extracted from the blood cell samples with the Qiagen DNeasy Blood Extraction Kit.

The specimen sequenced was PBMCs. The chain is assembled from TRBV19 and TRBJ2-1, with a tentative D gene TRBD2 over 6 matching bases. The clonotype was recovered from a man aged 18 to 29 in good health and CMV-seronegative. For the CDR3, the sequence is CASIMTGTREQFF. The nucleotides read TGTGCCAGTATTATGACCGGGACTCGAGAGCAGTTCTTC. Where the CDR3 stops, the reference TRBV19 and TRBJ2-1 genes take over; the full variable domain is DGGITQSPKYLFRKEGQNVTLSCEQNLNHDAMYWYRQDPGQGLRLIYYSQIVNDFQKGDIAEGYSVSREKKESFPLTVTSAQKNPTAFYLCASIMTGTREQFFGPGTRLTVL.